The 21 T cell receptor beta chains given below trace back to one sample, sequenced in a study of cytomegalovirus exposure and HLA in healthy donors. The PCR used 60 Vbeta and 13 Jbeta primers. The repertoire was sequenced with immunoSEQ multiplex PCR; TCRdb's copy has only in-frame clones and lacks some. The sample shows about 140,000 clones, around 9% of them seen only once. Material for sequencing was PBMCs. These receptors were collected from a woman between 40 and 50 years old in good health and CMV-seropositive.

This chain links TRBV9 with TRBJ2-7; maybe TRBD1 (5 bases). Deletions cut 3 bases from V and 6 bases from J, with 10 bases between. From germline, CDR1 is SGDLS and CDR2 YYNGEE. This CDR3 has 12 residues. The CDR3: CASSALRGEQYF. CDR3 nucleotides: TGTGCCAGCAGCGCACTAAGGGGCGAGCAGTACTTC.

This clone was counted only a few times. The chain couples TRBV13 to TRBJ1-1; no definite D call. V lost 1 base and J lost 0, with 9 bases in between. This CDR3 region has 15 residues. The V gene's germline CDR1 is PRHDT and CDR2 FYEKMQ (reference sequence). The CDR3 loop is CASSLAETMNTEAFF. The CDR3 DNA is TGTGCCAGCAGCTTAGCAGAGACTATGAACACTGAAGCTTTCTTT.

This clone was detected a few times. This rearrangement joins TRBV7-9 to TRBJ2-3; D call uncertain. Trimming removed 1 base from V and 6 bases from J, with 11 bases in between. This CDR3 has 14 residues. Germline-derived CDR1 and CDR2 are SEHNR and FQNEAQ (reference sequence). CDR3 nucleotide sequence: TGTGCCAGCAGCTTAGGGGTGTCGGGTGATACGCAGTATTTT. This translates into CASSLGVSGDTQYF. Based on the CDR3 plus reference TRBV7-9 and TRBJ2-3, the full variable domain is DTGVSQNPRHKITKRGQNVTFRCDPISEHNRLYWYRQTLGQGPEFLTYFQNEAQLEKSRLLSDRFSAERPKGSFSTLEIQRTEQGDSAMYLCASSLGVSGDTQYFGPGTRLTVL.

In its sample, this clone was seen a few times. This rearrangement joins TRBV4-2 to TRBJ2-2; possible D gene TRBD2, 5 bases. Germline CDR1 and CDR2: LGHNA and YNFKEQ. V lost 0 bases, J lost 6 bases, and 14 bases lay in between. The CDR3 extends over 16 amino acids. The CDR3 coding sequence is TGTGCCAGCAGCCAAGATGCCTCACTAGATTCCGGGGAGCTGTTTTTT. Translating gives CASSQDASLDSGELFF.

The chain links TRBV5-1 to TRBJ2-7, with D tentatively TRBD1 (6 bases). CDR1 and CDR2 (germline): SGHRS, YFSETQ. The CDR3 runs to 16 residues. The V end lost 2 bases, the J end lost 0 bases, and 15 bases lay between the germline ends. In DNA form, the CDR3 reads TGCGCCAGCAGCTTAGTCCTCCGGGACACCTCCTACGAGCAGTACTTC. This codes for CASSLVLRDTSYEQYF.

The sample holds a few counts of this clone. V usage is TRBV19 and J usage is TRBJ1-5; TRBD1 aligns across 7 bases. Trimming cost V 3 bases and J 2 bases; bases outside gene matches: 13. The CDR3 length is 18 residues. Germline loops: CDR1 LNHDA, CDR2 SQIVND (reference sequence). The CDR3 loop reads CASSMRGGEGPGNQPQHF. The CDR3 bases are TGTGCCAGTAGTATGAGAGGGGGCGAGGGTCCGGGCAATCAGCCCCAGCATTTT. Drawing the rest from reference TRBV19 and TRBJ1-5, the complete variable domain is DGGITQSPKYLFRKEGQNVTLSCEQNLNHDAMYWYRQDPGQGLRLIYYSQIVNDFQKGDIAEGYSVSREKKESFPLTVTSAQKNPTAFYLCASSMRGGEGPGNQPQHFGDGTRLSIL.

This clone was detected a few times. The chain has TRBV28 and TRBJ2-4; 7 bases agree with TRBD2. CDR1 MDHEN and CDR2 SYDVKM come from the germline V gene. V lost 4 bases to trimming and J lost 5 bases; unmatched junction nucleotides: 17. This CDR3 is built from 18 residues. CDR3 DNA: TGTGCCAGCAGTTCCTTTATGGGGCGGGGGACCATGGAAAACATTCAGTACTTC. Translating it yields CASSSFMGRGTMENIQYF. Filled out from reference TRBV28 and TRBJ2-4, the complete variable domain reads DVKVTQSSRYLVKRTGEKVFLECVQDMDHENMFWYRQDPGLGLRLIYFSYDVKMKEKGDIPEGYSVSREKKERFSLILESASTNQTSMYLCASSSFMGRGTMENIQYFGAGTRLSVL.

J is TRBJ1-6 and V is TRBV7-8; 7 nucleotides match TRBD1. Germline V gives CDR1 SGHVS, CDR2 FQNEAQ. This CDR3 is built from 20 residues. Germline trimming cut 0 bases from V and 0 bases from J; bases unmatched to any gene: 11. For the CDR3, the DNA is TGTGCCAGCAGCTTAGCGATAAGGGGACAGATGACCTCCTATAATTCACCCCTCCACTTT. It codes for CASSLAIRGQMTSYNSPLHF.

The CDR3 DNA sequence: TGTGCCAGCATCCCGGGACTAGCGGACCAAGAGACCCAGTACTTC. Protein sequence: CASIPGLADQETQYF. J is TRBJ2-5 and V is TRBV2; TRBD2 aligns across 11 bases. CDR1 and CDR2 from the germline V gene are SNHLY and FYNNEI. The CDR3 is 15 amino acids. V lost 7 bases, J lost 0 bases, and 4 bases stayed unmatched. The whole variable domain, remainder taken from reference TRBV2 and TRBJ2-5, is EPEVTQTPSHQVTQMGQEVILRCVPISNHLYFYWYRQILGQKVEFLVSFYNNEISEKSEIFDDQFSVERPDGSNFTLKIRSTKLEDSAMYFCASIPGLADQETQYFGPGTRLLVL.

This chain uses TRBV4-1 with TRBJ2-3, with 7 bases matching TRBD2. Germline values: CDR1 MGHRA, CDR2 YSYEKL. This CDR3 contains 15 residues. The ends lost 4 bases at V and 4 bases at J; junction bases unmatched: 8. The DNA of the CDR3 is TGCGCCAGCAGCCGTTTGGGGGGGAACGCAGATACGCAGTATTTT. Translated: CASSRLGGNADTQYF.

The rearrangement uses TRBV10-3 and TRBJ1-5; the match to TRBD1 covers 8 bases. This CDR3 has 13 amino acids. Germline CDR1 is ENHRY and CDR2 is SYGVKD. V lost 8 bases, J lost 4 bases, and 4 bases stayed unmatched. The CDR3 region has the DNA TGTGCCATCGGGACAGGCGAAAATCAGCCCCAGCATTTT. Translating it yields CAIGTGENQPQHF.

CDR3 sequence (DNA): TGTGCCAGCAAGTTAGCGGGGAACTACGAGCAGTACTTC. Translated: CASKLAGNYEQYF. The J gene is TRBJ2-7, the V gene TRBV6-1, with 8 bases matching TRBD2. The CDR3 consists of 13 residues. Germline CDR1 and CDR2: MNHNS and SASEGT. J was trimmed by 3 bases and V by 7 bases; bases with no gene match: 5.

V and J are TRBV19 and TRBJ1-2, with TRBD1 as a possible D gene (6 bases). The V end was cut by 6 bases, the J end by 2 bases, with 10 bases between. The germline gives CDR1 LNHDA, CDR2 SQIVND (reference sequence). The CDR3 sequence is 13 residues long. CDR3: CASSQDRNYGYTF. The CDR3 DNA reads as TGTGCCAGTAGCCAAGACAGGAACTATGGCTACACCTTC.

The chain uses TRBV6-6 and TRBJ1-3; possibly TRBD1 for D (6 bases). Germline V gene data show CDR1 as MNHNY and CDR2 as SVGAGI (reference sequence). V dropped 7 bases and J dropped 1 base, with 17 bases sitting between them. The CDR3 sequence is 16 residues long. The CDR3 is CASTPQGLGSGNTIYF. CDR3 coding DNA: TGTGCCAGCACTCCCCAGGGGCTTGGATCTGGAAACACCATATATTTT.

This clone was detected only a few times. V is TRBV5-5 and J is TRBJ2-7; possible D gene TRBD2, 6 bases. The CDR3 consists of 16 residues. V was trimmed by 0 bases and J by 2 bases, leaving 15 bases between them. The germline gives CDR1 SGHKS, CDR2 YYEKEE (reference sequence). CDR3 coding DNA: TGTGCCAGCAGCTTGGGGTTGGGGGAGGTTCCCTACGAGCAGTACTTC. Encoded protein: CASSLGLGEVPYEQYF.

For this clone: The same CDR3 can be traced to other DNA sequences in this sample. The rearrangement uses TRBV19 and TRBJ2-7; 12 nucleotides line up with TRBD2. The CDR3 is 16 amino acids. CDR1 and CDR2 from the germline V gene are LNHDA and SQIVND (reference sequence). V lost 2 bases to trimming and J lost 1 base; unmatched junction nucleotides: 3. In DNA form, the CDR3 reads TGTGCCAGTAGTATAACTAGCGGGGGGCCTTCCTACGAGCAGTACTTC. This translates into CASSITSGGPSYEQYF.

This clone was picked up a small number of times. The chain is built from TRBV5-1 and TRBJ1-2; 8 bases are a match to TRBD1. CDR3 length equals 15 residues. With 2 bases clipped from V and 5 bases from J, the junction kept 8 bases outside the gene matches. CDR1 SGHRS and CDR2 YFSETQ come from the germline V gene. The CDR3 loop is CASSFRGPLEYGYTF. Written as DNA, the CDR3 is TGCGCCAGCAGCTTCAGGGGGCCCCTGGAATATGGCTACACCTTC.

The CDR3 DNA follows: TGTGCCAGCAGCTTGGGCGGGGGCCTTTCCTACGAGCAGTACTTC. Translating it yields CASSLGGGLSYEQYF. The V gene is TRBV5-6, the J gene TRBJ2-7, with a possible D match to TRBD2 (7 bases). Per the germline V gene, CDR1 is SGHDT and CDR2 is YYEEEE. The CDR3 consists of 15 residues. Trimming removed 0 bases at V and 1 base at J, with 11 bases between.

This clone turned up a few times. The chain combines TRBV18 with TRBJ2-7; TRBD1 agrees at 7 bases. The CDR3 spans 14 residues. The junction had 2 bases not matched to a gene; V was cut back by 3 bases and J by 0 bases. The germline V gene encodes CDR1 KGHSH and CDR2 LQKENI. Written as DNA, the CDR3 is TGTGCCAGCTCACCCCGGGACAGCTCCTACGAGCAGTACTTC. Residues: CASSPRDSSYEQYF.

Only a few counts were recorded for this clone. The genes are TRBV4-1 and TRBJ1-3, with a possible D match to TRBD1 (5 bases). The V and J ends lost 0 bases and 4 bases respectively, with 22 bases between them. CDR1 MGHRA and CDR2 YSYEKL come from the germline V gene. This CDR3 region has 19 residues. The DNA of the CDR3 is TGCGCCAGCAGCCAAGATGAAAGGCCAGGGAATATTTTAGGAAACACCATATATTTT. It translates to CASSQDERPGNILGNTIYF.

The chain is built from TRBV2 and TRBJ1-4; weak D call: TRBD1 (5 bases). This CDR3 region has 14 residues. V was cut by 2 bases and J by 7 bases, with 11 bases left in between. Germline V gene sequence: CDR1 SNHLY, CDR2 FYNNEI. The CDR3 region has the DNA TGTGCCAGCAGTGAATTTACAGGCGCTGAAAAACTGTTTTTT. Amino acid sequence: CASSEFTGAEKLFF.